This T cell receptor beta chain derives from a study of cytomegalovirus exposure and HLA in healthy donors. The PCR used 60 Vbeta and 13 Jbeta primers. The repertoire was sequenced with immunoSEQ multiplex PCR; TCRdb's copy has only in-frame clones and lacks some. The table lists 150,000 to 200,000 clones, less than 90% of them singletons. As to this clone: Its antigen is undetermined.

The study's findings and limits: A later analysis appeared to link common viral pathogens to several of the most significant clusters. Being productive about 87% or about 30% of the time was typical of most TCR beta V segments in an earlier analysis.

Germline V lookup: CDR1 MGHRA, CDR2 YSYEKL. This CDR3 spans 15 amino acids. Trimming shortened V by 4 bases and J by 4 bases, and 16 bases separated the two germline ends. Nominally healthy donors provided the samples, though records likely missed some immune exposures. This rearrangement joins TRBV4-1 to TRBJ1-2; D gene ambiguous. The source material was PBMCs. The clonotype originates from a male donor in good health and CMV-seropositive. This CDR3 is CASSPSRERRYGYTF. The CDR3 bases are TGCGCCAGCAGCCCCAGCCGGGAGAGACGCTATGGCTACACCTTC.